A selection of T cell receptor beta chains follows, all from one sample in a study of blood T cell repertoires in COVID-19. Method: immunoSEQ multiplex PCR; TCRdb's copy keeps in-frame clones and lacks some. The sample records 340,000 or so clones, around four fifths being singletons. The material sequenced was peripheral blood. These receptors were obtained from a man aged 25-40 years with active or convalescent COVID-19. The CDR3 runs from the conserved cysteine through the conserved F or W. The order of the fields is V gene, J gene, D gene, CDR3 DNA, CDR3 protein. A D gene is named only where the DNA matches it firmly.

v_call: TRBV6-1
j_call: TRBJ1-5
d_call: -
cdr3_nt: TGTGCCAGCAGTGAAGGAGGAAGCAATCAGCCCCAGCATTTT
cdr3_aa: CASSEGGSNQPQHF

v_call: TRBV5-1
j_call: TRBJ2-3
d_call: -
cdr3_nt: TGCGCCAGCAGCTTGTTAATCTTTGGCGGGCAGACCACAGATACGCAGTATTTT
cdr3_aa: CASSLLIFGGQTTDTQYF

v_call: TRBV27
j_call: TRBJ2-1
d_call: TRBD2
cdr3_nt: TGTGCCAGCAGCATCGGTCCCGGGACTAGCGGGAGAATGGATGAGCAGTTCTTC
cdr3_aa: CASSIGPGTSGRMDEQFF

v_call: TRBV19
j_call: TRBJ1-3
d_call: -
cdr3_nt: TGTGCCAGTAGTGGAGACAGAACGCCGTCCTCTGGAAACACCATATATTTT
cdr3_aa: CASSGDRTPSSGNTIYF

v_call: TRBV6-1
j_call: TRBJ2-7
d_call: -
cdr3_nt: TGTGCCAGCAGTGAGGGCTACCGTTCGGAGCAGTACTTC
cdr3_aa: CASSEGYRSEQYF

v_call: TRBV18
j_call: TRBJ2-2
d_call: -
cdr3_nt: TGTGCCAGCTCACCATCGTCCACATCAAGCACCGGGGAGCTGTTTTTT
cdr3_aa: CASSPSSTSSTGELFF

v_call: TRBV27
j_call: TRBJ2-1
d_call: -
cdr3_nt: TGTGCCAGCAGTTTAGGAAGGGGCTCGGTGAATGAGCAGTTCTTC
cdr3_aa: CASSLGRGSVNEQFF

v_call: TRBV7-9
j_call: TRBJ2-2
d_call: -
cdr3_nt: TGTGCCAGCAGCTTGGCCGGCGTGGGGGCCCCGAACACCGGGGAGCTGTTTTTT
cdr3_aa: CASSLAGVGAPNTGELFF

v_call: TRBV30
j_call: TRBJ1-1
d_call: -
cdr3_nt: TGTGCCTGGAGTGCCAGTCAGAACACTGAAGCTTTCTTT
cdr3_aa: CAWSASQNTEAFF

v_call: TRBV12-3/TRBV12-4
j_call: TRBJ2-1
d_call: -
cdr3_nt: TGTGCCAGCAGTCCAGGGCCAAATGAGCAGTTCTTC
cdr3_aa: CASSPGPNEQFF

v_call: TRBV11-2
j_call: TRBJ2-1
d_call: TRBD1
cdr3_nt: TGTGCCAGCAGCTTACAGGGGGCTGCGGACAATGAGCAGTTCTTC
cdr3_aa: CASSLQGAADNEQFF

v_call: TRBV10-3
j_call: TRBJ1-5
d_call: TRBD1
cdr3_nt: TGTGCCATCAGTGAGAAGACAGGGACCCATCAGCCCCAGCATTTT
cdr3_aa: CAISEKTGTHQPQHF

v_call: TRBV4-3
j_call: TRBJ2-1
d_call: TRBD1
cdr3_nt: TGCGCCAGCAGCCAAGGGACAGGGGTAAACAATGAGCAGTTCTTC
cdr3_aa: CASSQGTGVNNEQFF

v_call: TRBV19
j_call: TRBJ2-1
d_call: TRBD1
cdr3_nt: TGTGCCAGTAGTGGGACAGGGTATGAAAATGAGCAGTTCTTC
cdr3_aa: CASSGTGYENEQFF

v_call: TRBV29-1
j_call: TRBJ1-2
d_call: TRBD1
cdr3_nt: TGCAGCGTTCGGACAGGGCAGGACTATGGCTACACCTTC
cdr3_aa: CSVRTGQDYGYTF

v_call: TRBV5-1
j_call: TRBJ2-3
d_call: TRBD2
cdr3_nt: TGCGCCAGCAGCCCCGGACTAGCGACAGATACGCAGTATTTT
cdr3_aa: CASSPGLATDTQYF

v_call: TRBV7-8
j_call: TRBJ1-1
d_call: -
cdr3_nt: TGTGCCAGCTCGACAGGTCTCAGGGACACTGAAGCTTTCTTT
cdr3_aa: CASSTGLRDTEAFF

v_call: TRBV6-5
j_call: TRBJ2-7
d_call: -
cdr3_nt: TGTGCCAGCAGTTACCGGGAGTGGGAGTACTTC
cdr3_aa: CASSYREWEYF

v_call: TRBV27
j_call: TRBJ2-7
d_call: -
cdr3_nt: TGTGCCAGCAGTTTTGGGGCCAATGGTTACGAGCAGTACTTC
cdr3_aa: CASSFGANGYEQYF

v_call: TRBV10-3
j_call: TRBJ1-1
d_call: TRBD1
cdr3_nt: TGTGCCACCGGGGTGGGACAGGGGAACACTGAAGCTTTCTTT
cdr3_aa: CATGVGQGNTEAFF

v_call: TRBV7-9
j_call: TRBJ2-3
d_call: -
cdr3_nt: TGTGCCAGCAGCCGAACTAGCCCGAGGGATACGCAGTATTTT
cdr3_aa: CASSRTSPRDTQYF

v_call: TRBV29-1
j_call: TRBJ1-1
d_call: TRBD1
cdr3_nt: TGCAGCGTTCATTGGCACAGGGGGCGCGAAGAAGCTTTCTTT
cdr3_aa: CSVHWHRGREEAFF

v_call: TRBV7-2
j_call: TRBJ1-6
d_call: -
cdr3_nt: TGTGCCAGCAGCTTGTTGCAAGGGGGATCGGGGTCACCCCTCCACTTT
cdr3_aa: CASSLLQGGSGSPLHF